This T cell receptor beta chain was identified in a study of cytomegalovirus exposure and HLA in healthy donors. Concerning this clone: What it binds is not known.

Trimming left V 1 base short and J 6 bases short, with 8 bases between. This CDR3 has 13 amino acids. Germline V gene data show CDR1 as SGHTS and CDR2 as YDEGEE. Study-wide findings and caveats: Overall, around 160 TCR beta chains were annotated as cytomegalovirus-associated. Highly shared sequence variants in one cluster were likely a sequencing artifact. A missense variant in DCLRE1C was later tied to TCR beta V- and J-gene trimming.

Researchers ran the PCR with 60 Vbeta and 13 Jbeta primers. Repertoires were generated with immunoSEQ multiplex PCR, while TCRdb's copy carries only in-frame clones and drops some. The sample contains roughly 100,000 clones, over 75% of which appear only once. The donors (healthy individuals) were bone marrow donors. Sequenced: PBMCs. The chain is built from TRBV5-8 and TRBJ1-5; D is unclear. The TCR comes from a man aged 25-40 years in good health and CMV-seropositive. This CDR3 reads CASSLMQAQPQHF. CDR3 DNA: TGTGCCAGCAGCTTGATGCAGGCTCAGCCCCAGCATTTT. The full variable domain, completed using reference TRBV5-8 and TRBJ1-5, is EAGVTQSPTHLIKTRGQQATLRCSPISGHTSVYWYQQALGLGLQFLLWYDEGEERNRGNFPPRFSGRQFPNYSSELNVNALELEDSALYLCASSLMQAQPQHFGDGTRLSIL.